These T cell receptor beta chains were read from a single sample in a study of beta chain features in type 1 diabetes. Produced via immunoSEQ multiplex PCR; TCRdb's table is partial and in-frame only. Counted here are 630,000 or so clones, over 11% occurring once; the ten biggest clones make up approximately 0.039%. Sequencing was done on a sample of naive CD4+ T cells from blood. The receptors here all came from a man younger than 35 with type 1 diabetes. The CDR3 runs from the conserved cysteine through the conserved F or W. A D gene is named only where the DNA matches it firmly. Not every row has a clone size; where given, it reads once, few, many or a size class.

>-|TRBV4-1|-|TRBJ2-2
CASSQRTVNTGELFF
TGCGCCAGCAGCCAGAGGACCGTTAACACCGGGGAGCTGTTTTTT
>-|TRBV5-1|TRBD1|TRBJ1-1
CASSLEGTVNTEAFF
TGCGCCAGCAGCTTGGAAGGGACAGTGAACACTGAAGCTTTCTTT
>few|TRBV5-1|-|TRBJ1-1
CASSLRVNLEAFF
TGCGCCAGCAGCTTGAGGGTGAACTTGGAAGCTTTCTTT
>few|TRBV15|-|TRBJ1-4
CATSGPPEKLFF
TGTGCCACCAGCGGCCCCCCTGAAAAACTGTTTTTT
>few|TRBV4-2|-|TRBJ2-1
CASSQGGVVSNEQFF
TGTGCCAGCAGCCAAGGAGGGGTCGTTTCGAATGAGCAGTTCTTC
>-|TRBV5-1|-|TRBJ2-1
CASGPGSEGDEQFF
TGCGCCAGCGGCCCCGGATCTGAGGGCGATGAGCAGTTCTTC
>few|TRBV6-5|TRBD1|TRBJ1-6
CASSRQGHNSPLHF
TGTGCCAGCAGCCGACAGGGGCATAATTCACCCCTCCACTTT
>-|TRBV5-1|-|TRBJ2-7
CASAPGDTSYEQYF
TGCGCCAGCGCTCCGGGGGACACCTCCTACGAGCAGTACTTC
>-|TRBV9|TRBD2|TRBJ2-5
CASSSRGREGTQYF
TGTGCCAGCAGCTCCCGTGGAAGGGAGGGGACCCAGTACTTC
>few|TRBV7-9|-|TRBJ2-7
CASSLFQGGSYEQYF
TGTGCCAGCAGCTTATTCCAGGGGGGATCCTACGAGCAGTACTTC
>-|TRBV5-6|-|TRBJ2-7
CASSRTGSYEQYF
TGTGCCAGCAGCCGTACAGGGTCCTACGAGCAGTACTTC
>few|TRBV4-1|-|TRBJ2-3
CASSFPRTPAPDTQYF
TGCGCCAGCAGCTTCCCACGGACCCCCGCCCCAGATACGCAGTATTTT
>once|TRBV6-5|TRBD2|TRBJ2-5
CASSYRGGQETQYF
TGTGCCAGCAGTTACCGCGGGGGGCAAGAGACCCAGTACTTC
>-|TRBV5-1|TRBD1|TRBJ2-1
CASSNRTGPYNEQFF
TGCGCCAGCAGCAACCGGACAGGGCCCTACAATGAGCAGTTCTTC
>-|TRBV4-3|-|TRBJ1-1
CASSQPHGNTEAFF
TGCGCCAGCAGCCAACCACACGGGAACACTGAAGCTTTCTTT
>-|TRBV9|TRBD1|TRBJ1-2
CASSVGQGRGGYTF
TGTGCCAGCAGCGTAGGACAGGGGCGGGGTGGCTACACCTTC
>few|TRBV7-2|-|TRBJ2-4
CASSLAGGRAKNIQYF
TGTGCCAGCAGCTTAGCCGGGGGTCGGGCCAAAAACATTCAGTACTTC
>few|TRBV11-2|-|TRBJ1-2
CASSLDRGYGYTF
TGTGCCAGCAGCTTAGATCGGGGCTATGGCTACACCTTC
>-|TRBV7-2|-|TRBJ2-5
CASSLMQIQETQYF
TGTGCCAGCAGCTTAATGCAGATCCAAGAGACCCAGTACTTC
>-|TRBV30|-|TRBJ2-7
CAWSTGGSYEQYF
TGTGCCTGGAGTACTGGGGGATCCTACGAGCAGTACTTC
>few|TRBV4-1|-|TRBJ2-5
CASSQDRLGRETQYF
TGCGCCAGCAGCCAAGATCGATTAGGGAGGGAGACCCAGTACTTC
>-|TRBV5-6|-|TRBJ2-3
CASSTSDGPWDTQYF
TGTGCCAGCAGCACCTCTGACGGGCCTTGGGATACGCAGTATTTT
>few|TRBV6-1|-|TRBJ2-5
CASSEAGTSLQTQYF
TGTGCCAGCAGTGAAGCGGGGACGAGCCTCCAGACCCAGTACTTC
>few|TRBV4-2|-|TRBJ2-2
CASSQDGQGGNTGELFF
TGTGCCAGCAGCCAAGATGGGCAGGGAGGGAACACCGGGGAGCTGTTTTTT
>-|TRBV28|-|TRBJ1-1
CASSLGRSTEAFF
TGTGCCAGCAGTTTGGGCAGATCCACTGAAGCTTTCTTT
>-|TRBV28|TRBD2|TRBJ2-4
CASSYPTSGGPLAKNIQYF
TGTGCCAGCAGTTACCCCACTAGCGGGGGACCTCTAGCCAAAAACATTCAGTACTTC
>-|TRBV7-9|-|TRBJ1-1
CASSLAGINTEAFF
TGTGCCAGCAGCTTAGCGGGTATAAACACTGAAGCTTTCTTT
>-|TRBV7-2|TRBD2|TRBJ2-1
CASSLEREEWTYNEQFF
TGTGCCAGCAGCTTAGAGCGGGAGGAGTGGACCTACAATGAGCAGTTCTTC
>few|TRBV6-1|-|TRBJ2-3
CASSAGLSTDTQYF
TGTGCCAGCAGCGCAGGGTTGAGCACAGATACGCAGTATTTT
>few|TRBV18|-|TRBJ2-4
CASSSTGGQQNIQYF
TGTGCCAGCTCCAGCACCGGGGGACAGCAAAACATTCAGTACTTC
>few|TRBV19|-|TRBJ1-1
CASSIGGTDTEAFF
TGTGCCAGTAGTATCGGAGGCACGGACACTGAAGCTTTCTTT
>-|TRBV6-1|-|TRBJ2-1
CASSEYLSRQEQFF
TGTGCCAGCAGTGAATACCTCTCTCGACAGGAGCAGTTCTTC
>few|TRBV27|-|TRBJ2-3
CASSLFGGDTQYF
TGTGCCAGCAGTTTATTCGGTGGAGATACGCAGTATTTT
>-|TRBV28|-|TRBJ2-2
CASSVPKARGELFF
TGTGCCAGCAGTGTCCCCAAGGCCCGCGGGGAGCTGTTTTTT
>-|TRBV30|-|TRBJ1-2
CAWRYAARDNYGYTF
TGTGCCTGGCGTTATGCAGCGCGGGACAACTATGGCTACACCTTC
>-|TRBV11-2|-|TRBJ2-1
CASSLTALRGEQFF
TGTGCCAGCAGCTTAACGGCCTTGCGAGGGGAGCAGTTCTTC
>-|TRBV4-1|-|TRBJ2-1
CASSQERERRRNEQFF
TGCGCCAGCAGCCAAGAGAGGGAGCGGAGAAGGAATGAGCAGTTCTTC
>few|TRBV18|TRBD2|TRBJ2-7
CASSPALAGTDEQYF
TGTGCCAGCTCACCTGCCCTAGCGGGGACTGACGAGCAGTACTTC
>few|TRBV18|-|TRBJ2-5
CASSPGGQETQYF
TGTGCCAGCTCACCCGGGGGACAAGAGACCCAGTACTTC
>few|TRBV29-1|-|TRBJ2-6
CSVGFSGANVLTF
TGCAGCGTTGGCTTCTCTGGGGCCAACGTCCTGACTTTC
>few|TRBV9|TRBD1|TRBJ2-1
CASQGQGRNEQFF
TGTGCCAGCCAGGGACAGGGGAGGAATGAGCAGTTCTTC
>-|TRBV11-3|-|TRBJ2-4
CASSLGGFGPNKNIQYF
TGTGCCAGCAGCTTAGGCGGTTTCGGACCGAACAAAAACATTCAGTACTTC
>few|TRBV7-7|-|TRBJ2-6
CALGGRSGANVLTF
TGTGCCCTGGGCGGGCGGTCTGGGGCCAACGTCCTGACTTTC
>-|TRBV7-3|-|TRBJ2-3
CASRPRTGGTDTQYF
TGTGCCAGCAGACCCAGGACTGGGGGCACAGATACGCAGTATTTT
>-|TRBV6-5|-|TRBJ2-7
CASSYSGTEAYEQYF
TGTGCCAGCAGTTACTCCGGGACGGAAGCCTACGAGCAGTACTTC
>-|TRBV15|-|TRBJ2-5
CATSRERQQETQYF
TGTGCCACCAGCAGAGAGAGACAGCAAGAGACCCAGTACTTC
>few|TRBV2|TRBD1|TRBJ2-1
CASSNRGTNEQFF
TGTGCCAGCAGTAACAGGGGGACCAATGAGCAGTTCTTC
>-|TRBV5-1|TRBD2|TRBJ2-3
CASSGAGLGGDTQYF
TGCGCCAGCAGCGGAGCGGGACTCGGAGGGGATACGCAGTATTTT
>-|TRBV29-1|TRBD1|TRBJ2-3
CSVNNRGREDTQYF
TGCAGCGTTAACAACAGGGGGCGGGAAGATACGCAGTATTTT